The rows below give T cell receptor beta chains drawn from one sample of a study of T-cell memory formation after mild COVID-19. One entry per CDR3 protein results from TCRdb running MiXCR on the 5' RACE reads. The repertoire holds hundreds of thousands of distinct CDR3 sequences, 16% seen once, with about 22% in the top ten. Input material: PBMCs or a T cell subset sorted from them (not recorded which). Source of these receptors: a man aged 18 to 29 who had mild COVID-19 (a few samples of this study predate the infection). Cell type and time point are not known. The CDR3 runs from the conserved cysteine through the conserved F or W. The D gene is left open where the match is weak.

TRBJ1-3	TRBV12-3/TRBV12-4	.	CASRMGKGNTIYF
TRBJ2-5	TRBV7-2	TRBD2	CASSLALADPYF
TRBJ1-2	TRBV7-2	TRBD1	CASSLVTGGDGYTF
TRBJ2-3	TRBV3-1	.	CASSPSVGRADTQYF
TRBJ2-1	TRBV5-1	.	CASSLQWGALNEQFF
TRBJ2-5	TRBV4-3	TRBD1	CASSQRQGLGETQYF
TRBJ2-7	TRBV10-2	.	CASSESGTLSYEQYF
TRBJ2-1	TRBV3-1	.	CASSQRGFGNEQFF
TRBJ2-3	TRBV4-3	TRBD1	CASSQYGTGQDTQYF
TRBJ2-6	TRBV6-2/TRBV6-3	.	CASNSFGANVLTF
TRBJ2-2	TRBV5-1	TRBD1	CASSSGQTNTGELFF
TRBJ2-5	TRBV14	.	CASSQAGLISGQETQYF
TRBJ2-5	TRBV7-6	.	CASSRTRETQYF
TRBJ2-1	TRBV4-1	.	CASSGAGQKLYNEQFF
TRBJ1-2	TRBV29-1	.	CSVEGAAPKTGTF
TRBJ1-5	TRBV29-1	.	CSVKSSDPHQPQHF
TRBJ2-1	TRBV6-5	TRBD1	CASSYSPSGQAYNEQFF
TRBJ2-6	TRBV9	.	CASSVAGVGANVLTF
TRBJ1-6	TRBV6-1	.	CASSEDSPLHF
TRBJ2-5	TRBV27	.	CASRPLGDGETQYF
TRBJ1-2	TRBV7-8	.	CVSSSGAAVYGYTF
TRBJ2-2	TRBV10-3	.	CAISLGSSNTGELFF
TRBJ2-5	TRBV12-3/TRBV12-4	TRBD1	CASSAGQGQGGETQYF
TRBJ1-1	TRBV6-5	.	CASSYSGGTEAFF
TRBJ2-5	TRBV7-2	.	CASSFLYSGSWQETQYF
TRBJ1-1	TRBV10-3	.	CAISETRLNTEAFF
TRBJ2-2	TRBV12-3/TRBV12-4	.	CASSPFAGSNTGELFF
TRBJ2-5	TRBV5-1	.	CASSLQQGGIETQYF
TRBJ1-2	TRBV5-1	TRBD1	CASSPTGTVSYGYTF
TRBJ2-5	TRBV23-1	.	CATQLHEGETQYF
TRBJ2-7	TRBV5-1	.	CASSSLGWDEQYF
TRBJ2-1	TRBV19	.	CASSITPRGEQFF
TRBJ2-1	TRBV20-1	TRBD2	CSGSGGARSFF
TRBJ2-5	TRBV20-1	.	CSARASGVETQYF
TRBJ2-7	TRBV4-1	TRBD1	CASSQVRDSYEQYF
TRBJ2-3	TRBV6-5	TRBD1	CASSYRGQITDTQYF
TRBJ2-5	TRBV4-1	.	CASSQRVSQHTSYQETQYF
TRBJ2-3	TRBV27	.	CASSLRDSTDTQYF
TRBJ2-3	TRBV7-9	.	CASSSGADYTQYF
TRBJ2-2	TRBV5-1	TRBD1	CASRPPGQGDTGELFF
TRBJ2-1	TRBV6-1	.	CASRVSLNNEQFF
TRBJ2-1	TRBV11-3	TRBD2	CASSLGAGASGGREQFF
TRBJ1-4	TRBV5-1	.	CASSMGGTYPEKLFF
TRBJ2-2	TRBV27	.	CASSFIGGLGELFF
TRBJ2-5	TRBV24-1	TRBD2	CATSDGRTSGGAETQYF